This TCR beta chain is from a study of naive and memory T cell subsets. An equimolar mix of two oligonucleotides served as the beta constant-region primer for TRBC1 and TRBC2. Ligated cDNA was amplified by four rounds of PCR with nested alpha and beta constant-region primers and SP2. Via MiXCR, TCRdb re-called the UMI-ligation and nested PCR reads, giving one row per CDR3 protein. Of some 110,000 distinct CDR3 sequences in the sample, just over 35% were seen once. The TCR comes from a human donor in good health. The specimen was central memory CD4+ T cells from blood.

In DNA, the CDR3 is TGCGCCAGCAGCCAAGTGGCACTCTCTTGGCAGTTCTTC. Translation gives CASSQVALSWQFF. This chain joins TRBV4-1 and TRBJ2-1; D remains ambiguous. The V gene lost 1 base and the J gene lost 12 bases, with 13 bases spanning the gap. This CDR3 comprises 13 residues. Germline V gene sequence: CDR1 MGHRA, CDR2 YSYEKL.